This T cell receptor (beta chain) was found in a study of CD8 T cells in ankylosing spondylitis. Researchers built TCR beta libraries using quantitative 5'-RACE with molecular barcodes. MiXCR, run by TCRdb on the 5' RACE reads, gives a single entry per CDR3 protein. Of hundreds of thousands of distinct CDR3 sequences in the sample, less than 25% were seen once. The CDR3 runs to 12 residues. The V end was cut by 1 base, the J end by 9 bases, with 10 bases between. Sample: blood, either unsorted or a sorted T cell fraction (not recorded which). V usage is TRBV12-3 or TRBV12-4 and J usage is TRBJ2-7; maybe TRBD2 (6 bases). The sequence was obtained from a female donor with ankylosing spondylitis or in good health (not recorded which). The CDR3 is CASSLGAGMQYF. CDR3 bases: TGTGCCAGCAGTTTAGGAGCGGGCATGCAGTACTTC.